This T cell receptor (beta chain) was recorded in a study of T-cell reconstitution after alpha-beta-depleted transplantation in children. Study outcomes and limitations: Newly made T cells mostly supplied T-cell counts and diversity one year after transplant. Where alpha-beta T cells came from about two months after transplant was reportedly several hundred expanded graft clones. The origin of high day-60 TCRbeta diversity in some patients lay in surviving recipient T cells and thymic progenitors.

Turning to this clonotype: What it recognizes is unknown.

V lost 9 bases and J lost 6, with 13 bases in between. The CDR3 contains 12 residues. Preparation of the TCRbeta library was carried out with unique molecular identifiers. TCRdb used MiXCR to reprocess the PCR reads, holding one entry per CDR3 protein. Here the sample spans around 700,000 distinct CDR3 sequences, roughly 14% being singletons. The rearrangement joins TRBV12-3 or TRBV12-4 to TRBJ2-3; weak D call: TRBD2 (5 bases). The sample here was PBMCs, taken before TCRalphabeta/CD19-depleted stem cell transplant. This TCR was sampled from a girl aged 2 to 10 with congenital amegakaryocytic thrombocytopenia, due to receive a stem cell transplant. DNA of the CDR3: TGTGCCAGTTTCGGGGTTGGGGATACGCAGTATTTT. Translated, it gives CASFGVGDTQYF.